This is a list of T cell receptor beta chains from one sample in a study of T cell responses to AZD1222 COVID-19 vaccine. Data came from immunoSEQ multiplex PCR; TCRdb stores just in-frame clones and leaves some out. The profile shows roughly 150,000 clones, around nine tenths of them singletons. This specimen was peripheral blood, taken 28 days after the second AZD1222 dose. The receptors derive from an adult who received the AZD1222 COVID-19 vaccine. Each CDR3 is given without its conserved first and last residue.

CDR3 length: 15; J gene: TRBJ2-1; V gene: TRBV19; CDR3 protein: ASSKQRQGALYNEQF
CDR3 length: 10; J gene: TRBJ2-7; V gene: TRBV19; CDR3 protein: ASSRGGYEQY
CDR3 length: 12; J gene: TRBJ2-5; V gene: TRBV21-1; CDR3 protein: ASSKVGRDETQY
CDR3 length: 12; J gene: TRBJ1-1; V gene: TRBV30; CDR3 protein: AWTGQGVGTEAF
CDR3 length: 14; J gene: TRBJ1-6; V gene: TRBV7-2; CDR3 protein: ASSFHSTGRNSPLH
CDR3 length: 12; J gene: TRBJ1-2; V gene: TRBV19; CDR3 protein: ASISWDRNNGYT
CDR3 length: 13; J gene: TRBJ2-7; V gene: TRBV5-6; CDR3 protein: ASSWAWRGDRKQY
CDR3 length: 10; J gene: TRBJ2-1; V gene: TRBV6-2/TRBV6-3; CDR3 protein: ASSYSAGGQF
CDR3 length: 13; J gene: TRBJ1-6; V gene: TRBV5-4; CDR3 protein: ASRRDRGEYSPLH
CDR3 length: 13; J gene: TRBJ1-3; V gene: TRBV18; CDR3 protein: ASSPGQSSGNTIY
CDR3 length: 10; J gene: TRBJ1-6; V gene: TRBV19; CDR3 protein: ASREQGTPLH
CDR3 length: 11; J gene: TRBJ1-1; V gene: TRBV6-5; CDR3 protein: ASSKGQITEAF
CDR3 length: 11; J gene: TRBJ1-1; V gene: TRBV30; CDR3 protein: AWWATGATEAF
CDR3 length: 14; J gene: TRBJ1-2; V gene: TRBV6-2/TRBV6-3; CDR3 protein: ASSYSIAGQSYGYT
CDR3 length: 13; J gene: TRBJ2-7; V gene: TRBV28; CDR3 protein: ASSGQGVLSYEQY
CDR3 length: 12; J gene: TRBJ2-1; V gene: TRBV5-6; CDR3 protein: ASSSTGGFNEQF
CDR3 length: 14; J gene: TRBJ1-3; V gene: TRBV4-1; CDR3 protein: ASSHTDRGAGNTIY
CDR3 length: 14; J gene: TRBJ1-5; V gene: TRBV15; CDR3 protein: ATSRTGTGVNQPQH
CDR3 length: 15; J gene: TRBJ2-1; V gene: TRBV5-1; CDR3 protein: ASSLRQLAGGNNEQF
CDR3 length: 11; J gene: TRBJ2-3; V gene: TRBV3-1/TRBV3-2; CDR3 protein: ASGERGQDTQY
CDR3 length: 14; J gene: TRBJ2-5; V gene: TRBV12-2; CDR3 protein: ASRSVRLAGEETQY
CDR3 length: 13; J gene: TRBJ1-2; V gene: TRBV9; CDR3 protein: ASSVEGTGSYGYT
CDR3 length: 16; J gene: TRBJ1-6; V gene: TRBV5-1; CDR3 protein: ASSSSFTGVGGNSPLH
CDR3 length: 12; J gene: TRBJ2-7; V gene: TRBV9; CDR3 protein: ASSPPGREREQY
CDR3 length: 11; J gene: TRBJ2-1; V gene: TRBV28; CDR3 protein: ASSPGGSAEQF
CDR3 length: 14; J gene: TRBJ2-5; V gene: TRBV7-9; CDR3 protein: ASSLAGGGGQETQY
CDR3 length: 14; J gene: TRBJ1-1; V gene: TRBV9; CDR3 protein: ASSPYGTPENTEAF
CDR3 length: 11; J gene: TRBJ1-2; V gene: TRBV9; CDR3 protein: ASSRTGRYGYT
CDR3 length: 11; J gene: TRBJ2-5; V gene: TRBV2; CDR3 protein: ASSSGYQETQY
CDR3 length: 11; J gene: TRBJ1-5; V gene: TRBV10-3; CDR3 protein: AISDSINQPQH
CDR3 length: 13; J gene: TRBJ1-1; V gene: TRBV28; CDR3 protein: ASTRFSGGNTEAF
CDR3 length: 10; J gene: TRBJ2-7; V gene: TRBV5-6; CDR3 protein: ASSHRSYEQY
CDR3 length: 12; J gene: TRBJ2-5; V gene: TRBV7-7; CDR3 protein: ASSLGSGPETQY
CDR3 length: 13; J gene: TRBJ2-3; V gene: TRBV14; CDR3 protein: ASSQGTANTDTQY
CDR3 length: 10; J gene: TRBJ1-2; V gene: TRBV6-2/TRBV6-3; CDR3 protein: ASSPQGYGYT
CDR3 length: 10; J gene: TRBJ1-2; V gene: TRBV27; CDR3 protein: ASSPTGNGYT